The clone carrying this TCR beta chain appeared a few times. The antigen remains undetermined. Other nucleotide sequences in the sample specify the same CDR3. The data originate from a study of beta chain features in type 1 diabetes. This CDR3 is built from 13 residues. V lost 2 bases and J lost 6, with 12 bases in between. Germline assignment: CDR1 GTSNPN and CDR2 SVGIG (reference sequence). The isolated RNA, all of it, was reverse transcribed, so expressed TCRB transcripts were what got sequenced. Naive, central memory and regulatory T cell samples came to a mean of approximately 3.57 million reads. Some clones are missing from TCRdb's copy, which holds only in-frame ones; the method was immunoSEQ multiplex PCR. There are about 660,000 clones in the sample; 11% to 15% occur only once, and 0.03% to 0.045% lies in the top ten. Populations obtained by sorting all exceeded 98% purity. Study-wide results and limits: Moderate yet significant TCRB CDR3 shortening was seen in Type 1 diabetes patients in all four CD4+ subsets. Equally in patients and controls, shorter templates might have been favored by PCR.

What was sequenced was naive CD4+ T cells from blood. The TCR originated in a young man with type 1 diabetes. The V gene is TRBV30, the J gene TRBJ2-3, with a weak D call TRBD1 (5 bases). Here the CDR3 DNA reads TGTGCCTGGAGTCCAGGGCCCCCCGATACGCAGTATTTT. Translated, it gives CAWSPGPPDTQYF.